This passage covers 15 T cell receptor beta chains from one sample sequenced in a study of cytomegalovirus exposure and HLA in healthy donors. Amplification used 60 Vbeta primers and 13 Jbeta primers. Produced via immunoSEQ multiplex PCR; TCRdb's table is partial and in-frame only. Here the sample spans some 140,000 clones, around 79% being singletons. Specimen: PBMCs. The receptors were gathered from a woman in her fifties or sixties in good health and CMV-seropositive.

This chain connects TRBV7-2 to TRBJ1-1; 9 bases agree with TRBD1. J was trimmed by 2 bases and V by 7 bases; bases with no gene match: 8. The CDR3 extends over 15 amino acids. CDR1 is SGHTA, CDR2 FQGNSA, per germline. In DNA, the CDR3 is TGTGCCAGCATCGCCTGGGACAGGGCTAACACTGAAGCTTTCTTT. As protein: CASIAWDRANTEAFF.

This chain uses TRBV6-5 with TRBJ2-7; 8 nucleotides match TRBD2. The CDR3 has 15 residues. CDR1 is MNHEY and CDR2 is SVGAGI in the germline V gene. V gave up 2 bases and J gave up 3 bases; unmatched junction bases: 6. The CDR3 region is CASSYTSGARYEQYF. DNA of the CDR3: TGTGCCAGCAGTTACACTAGCGGCGCGCGCTACGAGCAGTACTTC.

The CDR3 is CASSLAGQSYYGYTF. Written as DNA, the CDR3 is TGTGCCAGCAGCTTAGCGGGACAGAGCTATTATGGCTACACCTTC. The chain couples TRBV7-8 to TRBJ1-2, with TRBD1 matching over 7 bases. CDR3 length equals 15 residues. The germline CDR1 and CDR2 sequences are SGHVS and FQNEAQ. V dropped 0 bases and J dropped 5; count of bases not matched to a gene: 6.

CDR3 bases: TGCGCCAGCAGCGGGGGACAGGAGTATGGCTACACCTTC. This encodes CASSGGQEYGYTF. The J gene is TRBJ1-2, the V gene TRBV5-1, with 8 bases fitting TRBD1. CDR1 is SGHRS, CDR2 YFSETQ, per germline. The CDR3 length is 13 residues. V was pared by 4 bases and J by 5 bases, with 4 bases of the junction left unmatched.

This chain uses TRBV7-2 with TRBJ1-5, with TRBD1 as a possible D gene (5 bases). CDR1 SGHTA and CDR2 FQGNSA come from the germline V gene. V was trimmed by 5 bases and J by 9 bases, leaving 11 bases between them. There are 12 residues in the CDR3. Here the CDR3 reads CASSEQGGPQHF. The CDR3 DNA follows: TGTGCCAGCAGCGAGCAGGGCGGGCCCCAGCATTTT.

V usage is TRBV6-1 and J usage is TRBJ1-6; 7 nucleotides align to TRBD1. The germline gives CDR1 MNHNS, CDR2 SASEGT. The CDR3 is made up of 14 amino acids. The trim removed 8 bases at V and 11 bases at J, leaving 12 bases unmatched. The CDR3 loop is CASGKGAPGTPLHF. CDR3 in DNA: TGTGCCAGCGGGAAGGGGGCCCCAGGGACACCCCTCCACTTT.

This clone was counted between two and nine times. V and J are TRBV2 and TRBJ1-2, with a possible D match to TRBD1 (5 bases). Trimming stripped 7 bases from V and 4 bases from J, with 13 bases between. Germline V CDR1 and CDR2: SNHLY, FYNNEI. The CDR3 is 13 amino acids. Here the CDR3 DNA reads TGTGCCAGCACCGAGGGGAGGACCTATGGCTACACCTTC. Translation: CASTEGRTYGYTF.

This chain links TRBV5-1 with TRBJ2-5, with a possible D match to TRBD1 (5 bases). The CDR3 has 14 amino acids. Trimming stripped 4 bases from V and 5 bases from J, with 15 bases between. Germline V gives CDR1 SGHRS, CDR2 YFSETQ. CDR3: CASSIQGGDETQYF. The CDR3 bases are TGCGCCAGCAGCATTCAGGGCGGTGACGAGACCCAGTACTTC.

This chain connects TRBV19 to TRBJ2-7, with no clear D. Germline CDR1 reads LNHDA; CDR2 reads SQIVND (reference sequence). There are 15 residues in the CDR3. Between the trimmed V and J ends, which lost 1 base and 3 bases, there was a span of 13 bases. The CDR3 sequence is CASSIAAVLFYEQYF. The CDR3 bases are TGTGCCAGTAGTATAGCTGCGGTTCTCTTCTACGAGCAGTACTTC.

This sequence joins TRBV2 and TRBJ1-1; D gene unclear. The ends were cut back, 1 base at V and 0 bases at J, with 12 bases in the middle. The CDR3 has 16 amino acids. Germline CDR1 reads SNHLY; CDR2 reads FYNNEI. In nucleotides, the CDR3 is TGTGCCAGCAGTGAAGTCCCGAGGAGTATGAACACTGAAGCTTTCTTT. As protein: CASSEVPRSMNTEAFF.

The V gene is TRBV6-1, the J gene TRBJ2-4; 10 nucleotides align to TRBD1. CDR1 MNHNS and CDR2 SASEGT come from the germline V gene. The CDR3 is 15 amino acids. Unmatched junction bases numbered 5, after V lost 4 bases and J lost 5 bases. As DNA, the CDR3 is TGTGCCAGCAGTGCAGACAGGGGGCGGCAAAACATTCAGTACTTC. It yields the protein CASSADRGRQNIQYF.

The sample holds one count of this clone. The CDR3 coding sequence is TGTGCCAGCAGTTACGGGGGTGCAGATACGCAGTATTTT. This encodes CASSYGGADTQYF. This sequence joins TRBV27 and TRBJ2-3, with D maybe TRBD2 (6 bases). Trimming left V 4 bases short and J 4 bases short, with 9 bases between. The CDR3 is 13 amino acids. Germline values: CDR1 MNHEY, CDR2 SMNVEV (reference sequence).

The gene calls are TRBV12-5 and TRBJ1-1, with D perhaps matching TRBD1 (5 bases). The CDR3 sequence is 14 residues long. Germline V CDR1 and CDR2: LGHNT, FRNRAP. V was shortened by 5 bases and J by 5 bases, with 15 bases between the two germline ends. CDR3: CASGPQARGTEAFF. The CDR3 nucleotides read TGTGCTAGTGGTCCCCAGGCTCGGGGGACTGAAGCTTTCTTT.

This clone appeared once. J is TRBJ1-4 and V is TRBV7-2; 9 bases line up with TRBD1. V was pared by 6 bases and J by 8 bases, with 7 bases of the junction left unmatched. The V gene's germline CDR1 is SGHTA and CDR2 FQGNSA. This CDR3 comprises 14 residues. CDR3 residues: CASRIGTGREKLFF. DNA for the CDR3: TGTGCCAGCAGGATTGGGACAGGGAGGGAAAAACTGTTTTTT. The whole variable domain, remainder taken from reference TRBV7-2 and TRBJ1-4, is GAGVSQSPSNKVTEKGKDVELRCDPISGHTALYWYRQSLGQGLEFLIYFQGNSAPDKSGLPSDRFSAERTGGSVSTLTIQRTQQEDSAVYLCASRIGTGREKLFFGSGTQLSVL.

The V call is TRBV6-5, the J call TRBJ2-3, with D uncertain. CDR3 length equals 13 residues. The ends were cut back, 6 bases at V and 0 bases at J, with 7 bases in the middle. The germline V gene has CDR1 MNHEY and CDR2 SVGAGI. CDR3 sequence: CASRPTSTDTQYF. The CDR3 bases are TGTGCCAGCAGACCTACTAGCACAGATACGCAGTATTTT.